A selection of T cell receptor beta chains follows, all from one sample in a study of blood T cell repertoires in COVID-19. Assay: immunoSEQ multiplex PCR; the TCRdb copy retains only in-frame clones and omits some. The table has about 670,000 clones, over 80% seen once. Sequenced input: peripheral blood. These receptors were taken from a woman younger than 35 with acute or convalescent COVID-19. CDR3s include the opening cysteine and the closing phenylalanine or tryptophan. Fields, in order: V gene, J gene, clone size, D gene, CDR3 DNA, CDR3 protein. A D gene is named only where the DNA matches it firmly. Clone size is given for some rows only: seen once, a few or many times, or a class if the clone is expanded.

>TRBV5-1|TRBJ1-3|few|.
TGCGCCAGCAGCTTGACGAGTCGCTCTGGAAACACCATATATTTT
CASSLTSRSGNTIYF
>TRBV5-1|TRBJ1-4|.|.
TGCGCCAGCAGCTTCAATCTAAATGAAAAACTGTTTTTT
CASSFNLNEKLFF
>TRBV9|TRBJ2-5|.|.
TGTGCCAGCAGCACCCGGGACTCAGAGACCCAGTACTTC
CASSTRDSETQYF
>TRBV27|TRBJ2-7|.|TRBD1
TGTGCCAGCAGATTACAGGGGGGAAACTACGAGCAGTACTTC
CASRLQGGNYEQYF
>TRBV5-4|TRBJ1-4|once|.
TGTGCCAGCAGCTTGGTAGAGGATGAAAAACTGTTTTTT
CASSLVEDEKLFF
>TRBV30|TRBJ1-2|.|.
TGTGCCTGGAGTGTACCCCTAATGGGGGCCACCTTC
CAWSVPLMGATF
>TRBV4-3|TRBJ2-6|.|.
TGCGCCAGCAGCCATGCAGGGTCCTCCCAAGAGGGGGCCAACGTCCTGACTTTC
CASSHAGSSQEGANVLTF
>TRBV6-1|TRBJ1-2|.|.
TGTGCCAGCAGTGATGTCCCGACGAGGAATGGCTACACCTTC
CASSDVPTRNGYTF
>TRBV5-1|TRBJ1-2|.|.
TGCGCCAGCAGCTCAGGGGCTTATGGCTACACCTTC
CASSSGAYGYTF
>TRBV15|TRBJ1-5|few|.
TGTGCCACCAGCGGGGGAATTACCAGGGGAGTTATGGGCAATCAGCCCCAGCATTTT
CATSGGITRGVMGNQPQHF
>TRBV5-4|TRBJ1-3|few|TRBD1
TGTGCCAGCAGCCGTACAGGGGAAAACACCATATATTTT
CASSRTGENTIYF
>TRBV19|TRBJ2-3|.|TRBD2
TGTGCCAGTAGTTGGAACCTAGCGGGGGGGCCGGATACGCAGTATTTT
CASSWNLAGGPDTQYF
>TRBV11-2|TRBJ2-6|.|.
TGTGCCAGCAGCGCCCCCGGGCAGGGGGGAGGTCGGGCCAACGTCCTGACTTTC
CASSAPGQGGGRANVLTF
>TRBV7-3|TRBJ1-3|.|.
TGTGCCAGCAGCTTAGGGACTCCGGGAAACACCATATATTTT
CASSLGTPGNTIYF
>TRBV24-1|TRBJ2-7|.|.
TGTGCCACCAGTGATTTGACCGATCAGGGATCCGAGCAGTACTTC
CATSDLTDQGSEQYF
>TRBV9|TRBJ2-4|.|.
TGTGCCAGCAGCGTTGGTCTAGCGTTCGGGAACATTCAGTACTTC
CASSVGLAFGNIQYF
>TRBV13|TRBJ2-7|.|TRBD1
TGTGCCAGCAGCTCATTCAGACAGGGATTATCCTACGAGCAGTACTTC
CASSSFRQGLSYEQYF